The 8 T cell receptor beta chains presented below share a single source sample, sequenced in a study of metastatic and nonmetastatic thyroid tumors. TCRdb re-called the PCR reads via MiXCR. The repertoire holds around 4,900 clones, 20% to 25% seen once, with approximately 20% in the top ten. All patients were untreated before thyroid surgery. The specimen sequenced was tumor tissue. The receptors were sampled from a male donor with papillary thyroid cancer or a benign thyroid nodule (not recorded which). Some clones in this sample may be carry-over from other donors' samples.

This clone occurred a few times. Other DNA sequences within the sample encode an identical CDR3. The J gene is TRBJ2-3, the V gene TRBV30, with TRBD1 as a possible D gene (5 bases). V gave up 3 bases and J gave up 2 bases, with 9 bases separating them. This CDR3 has 13 residues. Germline CDR1 GTSNPN, CDR2 SVGIG (reference sequence). The CDR3 DNA reads as TGTGCCTGGAGCCCCGGACACACAGATACGCAGTATTTT. Translating gives CAWSPGHTDTQYF.

This clone came up a few times. The chain employs TRBV6-2 or TRBV6-3 and TRBJ1-1, with a possible D match to TRBD1 (5 bases). The CDR3 is 13 residues long. Looked up from germline, CDR1 is MNHEY and CDR2 is SVGEGT. Trimming shortened V by 2 bases and J by 6 bases, and 10 bases separated the two germline ends. CDR3 sequence reads: CASSYGGWSEAFF. In DNA, the CDR3 is TGTGCCAGCAGTTACGGGGGGTGGTCTGAAGCTTTCTTT.

This clone showed up just a few times. The chain joins TRBV28 to TRBJ2-6; possibly TRBD1 for D (6 bases). Trimming cost V 6 bases and J 3 bases, with 21 bases left between them. The CDR3 is 18 amino acids. CDR1 and CDR2 (germline): MDHEN, SYDVKM. The CDR3 DNA follows: TGTGCCAGCAGCCGAACAGGGTACTCGCTAGGTGGGGCCAACGTCCTGACTTTC. Translation gives CASSRTGYSLGGANVLTF.

V gene TRBV6-1 combines with J gene TRBJ2-1, with D maybe TRBD2 (5 bases). With 9 bases removed from V and 11 bases from J, the gap between germline ends came to 23 bases. Germline CDR1 and CDR2: MNHNS and SASEGT. The CDR3 runs to 14 residues. The DNA of the CDR3 is TGTGCCAGATGGCCAGCGGACTCCTACAGTAAGCAGTTCTTC. Protein sequence: CARWPADSYSKQFF.

By its share, this clone is large. The chain recombines TRBV19 with TRBJ2-7; 8 bases are a match to TRBD1. CDR3 length: 15 residues. CDR1 and CDR2 (germline): LNHDA, SQIVND (reference sequence). V was pared by 1 base and J by 3 bases, with 5 bases of the junction left unmatched. The CDR3 reads CASSIGPGQGYEQYF. CDR3 coding DNA: TGTGCCAGTAGTATAGGCCCTGGACAGGGCTACGAGCAGTACTTC.

By share, this clone counts as large. This chain links TRBV20-1 with TRBJ1-1; TRBD1 might be the D (6 bases). V dropped 2 bases and J dropped 6 bases, with 13 bases sitting between them. Germline V gene lookup returns CDR1 DFQATT and CDR2 SNEGSKA (reference sequence). The CDR3 is 13 amino acids. This CDR3 is CSARTIGGPEAFF. CDR3 nucleotides: TGCAGTGCTAGAACTATCGGGGGGCCTGAAGCTTTCTTT.

The chain combines TRBV7-2 with TRBJ2-2; no clear D. The germline V gene encodes CDR1 SGHTA and CDR2 FQGNSA. V was clipped by 1 base and J by 6 bases, with 21 bases between them. The CDR3 runs 18 residues. The CDR3 nucleotides read TGTGCCAGCAGCTTAGGGCCGACATGGCCGGTCCGAGCCGGGGAGCTGTTTTTT. Residues: CASSLGPTWPVRAGELFF.

The chain is built from TRBV28 and TRBJ2-7; D might be TRBD1 (7 bases). Per the germline V gene, CDR1 is MDHEN and CDR2 is SYDVKM. The CDR3 is 14 residues long. Trimming took off 5 bases at V and 7 bases at J, with 18 bases between the two ends. CDR3 protein: CASSNAGTVGEQYF. The CDR3 DNA is TGTGCCAGCAGTAATGCGGGGACAGTCGGGGAGCAGTACTTC.